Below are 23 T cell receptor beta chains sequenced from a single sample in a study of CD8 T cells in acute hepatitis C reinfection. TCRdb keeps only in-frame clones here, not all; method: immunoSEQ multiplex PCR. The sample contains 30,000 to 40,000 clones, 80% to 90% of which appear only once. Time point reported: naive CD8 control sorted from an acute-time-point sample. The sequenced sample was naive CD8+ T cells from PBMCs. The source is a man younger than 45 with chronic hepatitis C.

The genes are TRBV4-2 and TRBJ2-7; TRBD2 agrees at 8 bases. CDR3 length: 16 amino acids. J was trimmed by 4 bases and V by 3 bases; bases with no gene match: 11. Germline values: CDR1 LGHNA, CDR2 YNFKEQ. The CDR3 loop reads CASSQDPGGAPYEQYF. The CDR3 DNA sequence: TGTGCCAGCAGCCAGGACCCGGGGGGGGCCCCTTACGAGCAGTACTTC.

This CDR3 is CASSESYTEAFF. The CDR3 bases are TGCGCCAGCAGTGAGTCATACACTGAAGCTTTCTTT. The chain is built from TRBV10-2 and TRBJ1-1; D remains unclear. The germline V and J ends were trimmed by 0 bases and 3 bases, with 2 bases remaining between them. The CDR3 runs to 12 residues. Germline lookup yields CDR1 WSHSY and CDR2 SAAADI.

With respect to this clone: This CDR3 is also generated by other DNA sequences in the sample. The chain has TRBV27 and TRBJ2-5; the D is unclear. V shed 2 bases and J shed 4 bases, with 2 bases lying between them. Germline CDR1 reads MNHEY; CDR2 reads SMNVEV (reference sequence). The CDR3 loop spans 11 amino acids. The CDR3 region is CASSLGETQYF. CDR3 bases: TGTGCCAGCAGTTTAGGAGAGACCCAGTACTTC.

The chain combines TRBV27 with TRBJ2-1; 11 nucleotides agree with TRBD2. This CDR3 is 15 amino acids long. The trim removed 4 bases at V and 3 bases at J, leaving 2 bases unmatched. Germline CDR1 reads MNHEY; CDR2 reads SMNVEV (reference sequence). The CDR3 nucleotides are TGTGCCAGCAGTTCCGGGACTAGCGGCTACAATGAGCAGTTCTTC. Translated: CASSSGTSGYNEQFF.

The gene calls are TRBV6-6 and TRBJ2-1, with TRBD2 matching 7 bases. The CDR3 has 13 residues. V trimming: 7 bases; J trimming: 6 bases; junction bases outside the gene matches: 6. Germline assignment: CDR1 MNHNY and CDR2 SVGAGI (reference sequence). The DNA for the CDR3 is TGTGCCAGCACCCCGGGGGGTGGCAATGAGCAGTTCTTC. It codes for CASTPGGGNEQFF.

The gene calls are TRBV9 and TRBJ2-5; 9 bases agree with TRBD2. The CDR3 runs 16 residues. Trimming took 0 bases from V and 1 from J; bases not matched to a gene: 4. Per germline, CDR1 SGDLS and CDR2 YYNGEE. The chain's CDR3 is CASSVGSGRSQETQYF. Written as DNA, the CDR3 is TGTGCCAGCAGCGTAGGTAGCGGGAGAAGCCAAGAGACCCAGTACTTC. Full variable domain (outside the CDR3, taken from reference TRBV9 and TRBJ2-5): DSGVTQTPKHLITATGQRVTLRCSPRSGDLSVYWYQQSLDQGLQFLIQYYNGEERAKGNILERFSAQQFPDLHSELNLSSLELGDSALYFCASSVGSGRSQETQYFGPGTRLLVL.

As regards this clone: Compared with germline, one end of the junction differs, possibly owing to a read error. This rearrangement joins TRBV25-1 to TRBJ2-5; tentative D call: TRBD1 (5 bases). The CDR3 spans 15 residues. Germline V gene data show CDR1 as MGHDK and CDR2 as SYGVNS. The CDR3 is CASSEYQGYGEIQYF. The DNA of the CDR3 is TGTGCCAGCAGTGAATATCAGGGATATGGAGAGATCCAGTACTTC.

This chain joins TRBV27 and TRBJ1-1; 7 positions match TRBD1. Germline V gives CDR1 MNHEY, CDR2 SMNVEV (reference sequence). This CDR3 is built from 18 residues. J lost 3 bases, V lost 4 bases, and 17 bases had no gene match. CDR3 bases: TGTGCCAGCAGTTCCACGGGGACAGCAGCGACCCTTTACACTGAAGCTTTCTTT. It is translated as CASSSTGTAATLYTEAFF.

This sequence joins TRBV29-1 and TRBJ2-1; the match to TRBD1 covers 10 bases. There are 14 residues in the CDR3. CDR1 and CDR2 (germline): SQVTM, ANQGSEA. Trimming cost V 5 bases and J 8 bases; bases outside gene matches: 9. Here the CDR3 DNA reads TGCAGCGTTATCCCCCCCGACAGGGGGCATGAGCAGTTCTTC. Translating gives CSVIPPDRGHEQFF.

The CDR3 nucleotides are TGTGCCAGCAGCTCGGGACAGCTCTATGGCTACACCTTC. Translated: CASSSGQLYGYTF. The rearrangement joins TRBV5-6 to TRBJ1-2, with 7 bases aligning to TRBD1. Looked up from germline, CDR1 is SGHDT and CDR2 is YYEEEE. The CDR3 totals 13 residues. V trimming: 3 bases; J trimming: 4 bases; junction bases outside the gene matches: 3. Complete variable domain (other parts from reference TRBV5-6 and TRBJ1-2): DAGVTQSPTHLIKTRGQQVTLRCSPKSGHDTVSWYQQALGQGPQFIFQYYEEEERQRGNFPDRFSGHQFPNYSSELNVNALLLGDSALYLCASSSGQLYGYTFGSGTRLTVV.

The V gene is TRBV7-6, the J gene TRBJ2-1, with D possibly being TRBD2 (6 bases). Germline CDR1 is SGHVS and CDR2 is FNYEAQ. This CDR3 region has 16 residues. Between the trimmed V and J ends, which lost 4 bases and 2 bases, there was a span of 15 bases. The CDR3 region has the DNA TGTGCCAGCAGCTCATTTGATGGGGGGACCTACAATGAGCAGTTCTTC. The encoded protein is CASSSFDGGTYNEQFF. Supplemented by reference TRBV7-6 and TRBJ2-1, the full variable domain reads GAGVSQSPRYKVTKRGQDVALRCDPISGHVSLYWYRQALGQGPEFLTYFNYEAQQDKSGLPNDRFSAERPEGSISTLTIQRTEQRDSAMYRCASSSFDGGTYNEQFFGPGTRLTVL.

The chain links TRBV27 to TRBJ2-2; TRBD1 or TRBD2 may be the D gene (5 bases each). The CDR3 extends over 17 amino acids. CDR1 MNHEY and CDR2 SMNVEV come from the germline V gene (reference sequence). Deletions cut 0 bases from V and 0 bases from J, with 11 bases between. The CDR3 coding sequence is TGTGCCAGCAGTTTATCTGACAGTAGCGCGAACACCGGGGAGCTGTTTTTT. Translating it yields CASSLSDSSANTGELFF.

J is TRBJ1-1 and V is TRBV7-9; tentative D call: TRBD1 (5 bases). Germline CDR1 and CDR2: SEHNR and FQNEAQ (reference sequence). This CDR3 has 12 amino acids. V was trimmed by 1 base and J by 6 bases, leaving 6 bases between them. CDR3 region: CASSLGGAEAFF. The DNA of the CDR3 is TGTGCCAGCAGCTTAGGAGGGGCTGAAGCTTTCTTT.

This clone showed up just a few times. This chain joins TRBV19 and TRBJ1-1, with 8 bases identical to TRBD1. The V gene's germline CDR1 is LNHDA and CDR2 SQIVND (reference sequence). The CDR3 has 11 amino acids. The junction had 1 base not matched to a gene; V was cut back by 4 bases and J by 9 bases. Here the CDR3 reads CASSTGGKAFF. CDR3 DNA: TGTGCCAGTAGTACAGGGGGCAAAGCTTTCTTT.

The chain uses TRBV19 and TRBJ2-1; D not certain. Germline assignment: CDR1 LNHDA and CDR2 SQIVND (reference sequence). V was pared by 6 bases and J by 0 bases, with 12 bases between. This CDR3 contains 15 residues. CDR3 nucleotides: TGTGCCAGTAGGAAGACTCAAAGCTCCTACAATGAGCAGTTCTTC. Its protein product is CASRKTQSSYNEQFF.

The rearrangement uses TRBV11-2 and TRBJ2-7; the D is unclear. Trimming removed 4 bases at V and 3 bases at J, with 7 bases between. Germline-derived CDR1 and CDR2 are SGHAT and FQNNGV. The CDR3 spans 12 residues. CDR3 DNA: TGTGCCAGCAGCTCGCGCTTCTACGAGCAGTACTTC. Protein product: CASSSRFYEQYF. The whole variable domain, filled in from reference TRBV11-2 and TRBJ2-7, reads EAGVAQSPRYKIIEKRQSVAFWCNPISGHATLYWYQQILGQGPKLLIQFQNNGVVDDSQLPKDRFSAERLKGVDSTLKIQPAKLEDSAVYLCASSSRFYEQYFGPGTRLTVT.

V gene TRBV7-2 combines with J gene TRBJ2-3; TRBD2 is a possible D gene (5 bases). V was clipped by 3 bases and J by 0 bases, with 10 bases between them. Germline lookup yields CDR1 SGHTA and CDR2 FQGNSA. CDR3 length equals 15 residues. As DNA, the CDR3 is TGTGCCAGCAGCTTTGGAGGTTCTAGCACAGATACGCAGTATTTT. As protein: CASSFGGSSTDTQYF.

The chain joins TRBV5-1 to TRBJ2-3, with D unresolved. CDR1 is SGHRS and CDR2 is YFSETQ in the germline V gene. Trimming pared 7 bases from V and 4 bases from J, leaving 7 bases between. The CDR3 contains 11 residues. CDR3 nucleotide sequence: TGCGCCAGCCGTGGCGCAGATACGCAGTATTTT. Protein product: CASRGADTQYF.

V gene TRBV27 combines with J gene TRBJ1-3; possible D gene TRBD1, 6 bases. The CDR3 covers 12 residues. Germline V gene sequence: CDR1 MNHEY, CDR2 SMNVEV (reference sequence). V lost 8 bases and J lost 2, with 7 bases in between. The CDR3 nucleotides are TGTGCCAGCGGACAGACTGGAAACACCATATATTTT. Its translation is CASGQTGNTIYF.

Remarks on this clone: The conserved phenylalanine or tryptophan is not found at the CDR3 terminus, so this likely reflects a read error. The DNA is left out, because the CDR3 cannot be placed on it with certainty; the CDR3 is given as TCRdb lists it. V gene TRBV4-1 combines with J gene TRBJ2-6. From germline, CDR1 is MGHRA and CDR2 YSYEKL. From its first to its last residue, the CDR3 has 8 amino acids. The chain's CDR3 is CASSPEVI.

This CDR3 reads CASSLGAANEKLFF. The CDR3 region has the DNA TGTGCCAGCAGCTTAGGAGCGGCTAATGAAAAACTGTTTTTT. The rearrangement uses TRBV7-8 and TRBJ1-4; D gene ambiguous. This CDR3 has 14 residues. The V gene lost 1 base and the J gene lost 3 bases, with 6 bases spanning the gap. Germline V gene sequence: CDR1 SGHVS, CDR2 FQNEAQ.

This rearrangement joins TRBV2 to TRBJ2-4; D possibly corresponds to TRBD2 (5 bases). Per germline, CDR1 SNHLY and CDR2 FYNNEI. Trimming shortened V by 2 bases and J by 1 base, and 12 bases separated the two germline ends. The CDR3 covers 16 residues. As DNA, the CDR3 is TGTGCCAGCAGTGAATTTGTAAGGGAGGCCAAAAACATTCAGTACTTC. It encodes CASSEFVREAKNIQYF.

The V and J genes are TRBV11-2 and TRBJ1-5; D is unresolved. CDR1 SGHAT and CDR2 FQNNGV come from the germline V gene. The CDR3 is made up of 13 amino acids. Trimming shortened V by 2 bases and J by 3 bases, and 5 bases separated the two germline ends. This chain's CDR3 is CASSLWTNQPQHF. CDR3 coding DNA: TGTGCCAGCAGCTTATGGACCAATCAGCCCCAGCATTTT.